Sequencing of this T cell receptor beta chain was carried out in a study of T-cell reconstitution after alpha-beta-depleted transplantation in children. General study results and limits: Among T cells one year after transplant, newly produced cells accounted for most counts and diversity.

Unique molecular identifiers were incorporated into the prepared TCRbeta library. MiXCR, applied by TCRdb to the PCR reads, yields one record per CDR3 protein. Among 250,000 to 300,000 distinct CDR3 sequences listed, approximately 7.3% were seen once. This clonotype occurred a few times. Its specificity is not known. CDR1 and CDR2 (germline): DFQATT, SNEGSKA (reference sequence). V lost 3 bases to trimming and J lost 4 bases, with 11 bases between them. This CDR3 has 13 amino acids. The clonotype originates from a female patient aged 2-9 years who had a stem cell transplant for Fanconi anemia, so the T cells may come from the graft donor. V is TRBV20-1 and J is TRBJ2-3, with no clear D. The specimen comprised peripheral blood, sampled 360 days after TCRalphabeta/CD19-depleted stem cell transplant. CDR3 DNA sequence: TGCAGTGCTAGGGGTTCTCTTGCAGATACGCAGTATTTT. This gives the protein CSARGSLADTQYF.